A selection of T cell receptor beta chains follows, all from one sample in a study of blood T cells in healthy people across ages. TCRdb fed the 5' RACE reads into MiXCR, producing one record per CDR3 protein. The sample records over 1,500,000 distinct CDR3 sequences, about two fifths being singletons. The source material was blood. All receptors derive from a human donor in good health. The CDR3 runs from the conserved cysteine through the conserved F or W. Each record gives: CDR3 protein, CDR3 DNA, D gene, J gene, clone size, CDR3 length, V gene. The D gene is left open where the match is weak. For some rows the clone size is stated as once, few or many, or as a class when expanded; others skip it.

CSARGPSGGETQYF | TGCAGTGCTAGAGGGCCTAGCGGGGGAGAGACCCAGTACTTC | TRBD2 | TRBJ2-5 | few | 14 | TRBV20-1
CASNPGTAYEQYF | TGTGCCAGCAATCCTGGGACAGCCTACGAGCAGTACTTC | TRBD1 | TRBJ2-7 | - | 13 | TRBV3-1
CASSLSGVENIQYF | TGTGCCAGCAGCTTGTCGGGGGTCGAAAACATTCAGTACTTC | - | TRBJ2-4 | - | 14 | TRBV5-5
CSAREGQGAGGYTF | TGCAGTGCTAGAGAGGGACAGGGGGCGGGGGGCTACACCTTC | TRBD1 | TRBJ1-2 | few | 14 | TRBV20-1
CASSLTFTIEGRGNIQYF | TGTGCCAGCAGCTTAACCTTTACTATTGAGGGTCGGGGAAACATTCAGTACTTC | - | TRBJ2-4 | - | 18 | TRBV7-2
CASSPRTSGGIGETQYF | TGTGCCAGCAGCCCTCGGACTAGCGGGGGAATCGGGGAGACCCAGTACTTC | TRBD2 | TRBJ2-5 | - | 17 | TRBV7-2
CSATVADRTLVGGYTF | TGCAGTGCTACCGTCGCGGACAGGACCCTGGTAGGAGGCTACACCTTC | TRBD1 | TRBJ1-2 | - | 16 | TRBV20-1
CATSRDLGGELFF | TGTGCCACCAGCAGAGATCTGGGGGGGGAGCTGTTTTTT | - | TRBJ2-2 | - | 13 | TRBV15
CASSVQPGGYGYTF | TGTGCCAGCAGCGTACAACCGGGAGGGTATGGCTACACCTTC | - | TRBJ1-2 | few | 14 | TRBV9
CASSLGPGLAGGYNEQFF | TGCGCCAGCAGCCTCGGCCCTGGCCTTGCCGGGGGTTACAATGAGCAGTTCTTC | - | TRBJ2-1 | - | 18 | TRBV4-1
CASRPREGRNGETQYF | TGTGCCAGCAGGCCCCGAGAGGGCCGAAACGGGGAGACCCAGTACTTC | - | TRBJ2-5 | - | 16 | TRBV12-3/TRBV12-4
CASSQGTVEETQYF | TGCGCCAGCAGCCAAGGGACTGTGGAAGAGACCCAGTACTTC | - | TRBJ2-5 | few | 14 | TRBV4-3
CASSHSGTSAFNEQFF | TGTGCCAGCAGTCACTCGGGGACCTCGGCTTTCAATGAGCAGTTCTTC | - | TRBJ2-1 | - | 16 | TRBV6-5
CASRDRVGEQYF | TGTGCCAGCAGGGACAGGGTGGGAGAGCAGTACTTC | TRBD1 | TRBJ2-7 | - | 12 | TRBV6-2/TRBV6-3
CASSPTRPGLRGYEQYF | TGTGCCAGCTCACCTACGAGACCCGGGCTCCGGGGCTACGAGCAGTACTTC | - | TRBJ2-7 | - | 17 | TRBV18
CASIGLAGMSSYNEQFF | TGTGCCAGCATTGGGCTAGCGGGGATGAGCTCCTACAATGAGCAGTTCTTC | TRBD2 | TRBJ2-1 | - | 17 | TRBV6-2/TRBV6-3
CASSLETGTQQFF | TGTGCCAGCAGCTTAGAAACCGGGACACAGCAGTTCTTC | - | TRBJ2-1 | - | 13 | TRBV11-2
CASSLARVAGGEKLFF | TGTGCCAGCAGCTTAGCCCGAGTGGCGGGGGGTGAAAAACTGTTTTTT | - | TRBJ1-4 | - | 16 | TRBV7-2
CASSWTGTTYEQYF | TGTGCCAGCAGTTGGACCGGGACAACCTACGAGCAGTACTTC | - | TRBJ2-7 | - | 14 | TRBV7-9
CASSDRQGEAFF | TGCGCCAGCAGCGACCGACAGGGAGAAGCTTTCTTT | TRBD1 | TRBJ1-1 | - | 12 | TRBV5-1
CASSLSFFYEQYF | TGTGCCAGCAGTTTAAGTTTTTTTTACGAGCAGTACTTC | - | TRBJ2-7 | - | 13 | TRBV27
CASSYLYDLNMNTEAFF | TGTGCCAGCAGTTACCTTTACGACCTGAACATGAACACTGAAGCTTTCTTT | - | TRBJ1-1 | - | 17 | TRBV6-5
CSVASRLGNTEAFF | TGCAGCGTTGCATCCAGGTTGGGGAACACTGAAGCTTTCTTT | - | TRBJ1-1 | - | 14 | TRBV29-1
CASSFPYGYGYTF | TGTGCCAGCAGTTTTCCATATGGCTATGGCTACACCTTC | - | TRBJ1-2 | few | 13 | TRBV12-3/TRBV12-4
CASSFKRGWTEAFF | TGCGCCAGCAGCTTCAAAAGGGGGTGGACTGAAGCTTTCTTT | - | TRBJ1-1 | - | 14 | TRBV5-1
CASSQQGGLTEAFF | TGCGCCAGCAGCCAACAGGGAGGGTTGACTGAAGCTTTCTTT | - | TRBJ1-1 | - | 14 | TRBV7-2
CATRVRSPRTYEQYF | TGCGCCACGCGCGTTAGGTCTCCGCGGACATACGAGCAGTACTTC | - | TRBJ2-7 | - | 15 | TRBV4-3
CASSSPGQGYGYTF | TGTGCCAGCAGCTCGCCCGGACAGGGCTATGGCTACACCTTC | TRBD1 | TRBJ1-2 | many | 14 | TRBV7-9
CASSLEDSRGYTF | TGCGCCAGCAGCTTGGAGGACAGTCGGGGCTACACCTTC | - | TRBJ1-2 | few | 13 | TRBV5-1
CSARDPFKATRGEAFF | TGCAGTGCTAGAGATCCCTTTAAGGCCACCAGAGGTGAAGCTTTCTTT | - | TRBJ1-1 | - | 16 | TRBV20-1
CSVERHNTEAFF | TGCAGCGTTGAACGGCACAACACTGAAGCTTTCTTT | - | TRBJ1-1 | - | 12 | TRBV29-1
CASSLQGMFETQYF | TGTGCCAGCAGCCTACAGGGGATGTTCGAGACCCAGTACTTC | TRBD1 | TRBJ2-5 | few | 14 | TRBV3-1
CASADRSGSYEQYF | TGTGCCAGCGCGGATAGGTCAGGATCCTACGAGCAGTACTTC | - | TRBJ2-7 | - | 14 | TRBV7-3
CASSLATDYQPQHF | TGTGCCAGCAGTTTGGCGACCGATTATCAGCCCCAGCATTTT | - | TRBJ1-5 | few | 14 | TRBV28
CASSQDYLKQLTGELFF | TGTGCCAGCAGCCAAGATTACCTTAAACAGCTAACCGGGGAGCTGTTTTTT | - | TRBJ2-2 | - | 17 | TRBV14
CASSQSGGGLDTQYF | TGTGCCAGCAGCCAGAGTGGCGGGGGGCTGGATACGCAGTATTTT | TRBD2 | TRBJ2-3 | - | 15 | TRBV2
CASSQTALRTHGEQFF | TGCGCCAGCAGCCAAACGGCACTCAGAACTCATGGTGAGCAGTTCTTC | - | TRBJ2-1 | - | 16 | TRBV4-1
CASSLKDDLYGYTF | TGTGCCAGCAGCTTAAAGGACGACCTCTATGGCTACACCTTC | - | TRBJ1-2 | - | 14 | TRBV13
CASSPRAYQNTGELFF | TGTGCCAGCAGCCCGCGGGCCTACCAAAACACCGGGGAGCTGTTTTTT | - | TRBJ2-2 | few | 16 | TRBV6-5
CASSLGPLIEQFF | TGCGCCAGCAGCTTGGGACCACTCATAGAGCAGTTCTTC | - | TRBJ2-1 | few | 13 | TRBV5-1
CAGSQSTGARDTQYF | TGCGCCGGCAGCCAATCTACAGGGGCTAGAGATACGCAGTATTTT | TRBD1 | TRBJ2-3 | - | 15 | TRBV4-1
CSAELQGRSGYTF | TGCAGTGCCGAGCTCCAGGGAAGGAGTGGCTACACCTTC | - | TRBJ1-2 | - | 13 | TRBV20-1
CASSPPNNQPQHF | TGTGCCAGCAGCCCGCCCAATAATCAGCCCCAGCATTTT | - | TRBJ1-5 | - | 13 | TRBV3-1
CASSFNPGQGFSYGYTF | TGCGCCAGCAGCTTCAACCCGGGACAGGGATTTAGCTATGGCTACACCTTC | TRBD1 | TRBJ1-2 | - | 17 | TRBV5-1
CARHNRREQYF | TGTGCCAGACACAATCGGAGGGAGCAGTACTTC | - | TRBJ2-7 | few | 11 | TRBV27
CASSLGDSTDTRYF | TGTGCCAGCAGCTTGGGGGACTCCACAGATACGCGGTATTTT | - | TRBJ2-3 | - | 14 | TRBV5-6